This entry describes one T cell receptor beta chain. The antigen remains undetermined. This CDR3 is built from 14 residues. V lost 1 base and J 3 bases, leaving 10 bases between the germline ends. Germline CDR1 is MGHRA and CDR2 is YSYEKL. Broader study findings: Whole repertoires were not studied in the larger cohort, only one V-J beta rearrangement. Tumor Tregs overlapped most with tumor, then blood, naive CD4+ cells.

CD25-based Treg depletion was applied to purified naive CD4+ T cells. Full-length variable regions came from constant-region reverse primers plus semi-nested Nested Universal Primer A PCR. TCRdb re-derived calls from the 5' RACE reads in MiXCR, one entry per CDR3 protein. The sample includes some 60,000 distinct CDR3 sequences, 30% of them seen just once. J is TRBJ2-7 and V is TRBV4-1; possibly TRBD2 for D (6 bases). The clonotype was recovered from a female donor with breast cancer. Sequenced input: tumor-infiltrating naive CD4+ T cells sorted from the breast tumor. This sample's subset: naive CD4+ T cells, CD4+CD45RA+CD25-. The CDR3 region has the DNA TGCGCCAGCAGCCAAGGACTGCGGGGCTACGAGCAGTACTTC. Its translation is CASSQGLRGYEQYF.